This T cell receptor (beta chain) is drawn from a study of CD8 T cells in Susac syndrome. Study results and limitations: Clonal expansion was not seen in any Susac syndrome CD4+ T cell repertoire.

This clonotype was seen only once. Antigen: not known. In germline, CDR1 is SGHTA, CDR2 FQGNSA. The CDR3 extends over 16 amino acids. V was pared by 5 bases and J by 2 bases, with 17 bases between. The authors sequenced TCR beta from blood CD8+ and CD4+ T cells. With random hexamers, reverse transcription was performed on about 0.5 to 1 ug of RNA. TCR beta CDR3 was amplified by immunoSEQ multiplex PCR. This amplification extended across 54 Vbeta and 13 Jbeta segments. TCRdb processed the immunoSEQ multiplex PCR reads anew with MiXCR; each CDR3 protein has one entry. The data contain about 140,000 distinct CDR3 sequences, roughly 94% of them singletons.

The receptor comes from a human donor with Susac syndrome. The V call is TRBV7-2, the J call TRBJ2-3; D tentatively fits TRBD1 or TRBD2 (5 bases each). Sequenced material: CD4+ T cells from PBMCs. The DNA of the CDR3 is TGTGCCAGCAGCCCTCTGGGGGACCCCCCCACAGATACGCAGTATTTT. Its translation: CASSPLGDPPTDTQYF.